This is a list of T cell receptor beta chains from one sample in a study of breast tumors, draining lymph nodes, adjacent tissues. One entry per CDR3 protein results from TCRdb running MiXCR on the multiplex PCR reads. This sample has 55,000 to 75,000 distinct CDR3 sequences; approximately 40% occur once, and the top ten carry about 8.4%. Material for sequencing was breast tumor tissue. The receptors here all came from a female donor with breast cancer. Some clones in this sample may be carry-over from other donors' samples. Each CDR3 is given with its conserved first and last residue. D genes are given only for firm matches. Some rows mark clone size as missing; the rest say once, few, many or name a class of expanded clone.

clone size	V gene	J gene	D gene	CDR3 protein	CDR3 DNA
many	TRBV3-1	TRBJ1-4	TRBD1	CASGQGPANEKLFF	TGTGCCAGCGGACAGGGGCCGGCTAATGAAAAACTGTTTTTT
many	TRBV5-1	TRBJ2-5	NA	CASSQSYKETQYF	TGCGCCAGCAGCCAATCCTACAAAGAGACCCAGTACTTC
NA	TRBV20-1	TRBJ2-1	NA	CSARFPGLVNNEQFF	TGCAGTGCTAGGTTCCCGGGACTGGTCAACAATGAGCAGTTCTTC
many	TRBV20-1	TRBJ2-1	TRBD1	CSARRSGQGNNEQFF	TGCAGTGCTAGACGCTCGGGACAGGGCAACAATGAGCAGTTCTTC
many	TRBV19	TRBJ1-2	NA	CASSIGRAQYGYTF	TGTGCCAGTAGTATAGGTCGGGCACAGTATGGCTACACCTTC
NA	TRBV12-3/TRBV12-4	TRBJ2-3	TRBD1	CASSLGQGPYNEQYF	TGTGCCAGCAGTCTGGGACAGGGGCCTTACAATGAGCAGTATTTT
NA	TRBV6-4	TRBJ2-7	NA	CASSVTGGREQYF	TGTGCCAGCAGTGTGACAGGTGGTAGGGAGCAGTACTTC
NA	TRBV19	TRBJ1-1	NA	CASSIGRNRYTEAFF	TGTGCCAGTAGTATTGGCCGGAACCGTTACACTGAAGCTTTCTTT
NA	TRBV29-1	TRBJ2-1	NA	CSVNNEQFF	TGCAGCGTAAACAATGAGCAGTTCTTC
many	TRBV7-2	TRBJ2-1	TRBD2	CASSLAEGGGGYNEQFF	TGTGCCAGCAGCTTAGCTGAAGGCGGGGGTGGCTACAATGAGCAGTTCTTC
many	TRBV12-3/TRBV12-4	TRBJ2-3	NA	CASSLSRGLHGDTQYF	TGTGCCAGCAGTTTATCCCGGGGGCTTCATGGAGATACGCAGTATTTT
NA	TRBV15	TRBJ2-5	NA	CATSRDGAQYF	TGTGCCACCAGCAGAGATGGGGCCCAGTACTTC
many	TRBV20-1	TRBJ2-7	TRBD2	CSAGTRTYEQYF	TGCAGTGCTGGGACTAGGACCTACGAGCAGTACTTC
few	TRBV6-6	TRBJ2-4	TRBD2	CASSPQLGTSGFKNIQYF	TGTGCCAGCAGTCCACAACTAGGGACTAGCGGGTTCAAAAACATTCAGTACTTC
few	TRBV5-8	TRBJ2-1	TRBD1	CASSLAQGAYNEQSF	TGTGCCAGCAGCTTGGCACAGGGGGCTTACAATGAGCAGTCCTTC
NA	TRBV7-2	TRBJ2-7	TRBD1	CASSQGAVKGACEQYF	TGCGCCAGCAGCCAAGGCGCGGTGAAGGGGGCCTGCGAGCAGTACTTC
once	TRBV7-4	TRBJ1-2	NA	CASSLSRGPKTYGYTF	TGTGCCAGCAGTTTAAGTCGGGGACCCAAAACCTATGGCTACACCTTC
NA	TRBV7-9	TRBJ2-2	TRBD1	CASSHQGARGYTGELFF	TGTGCCAGCAGTCATCAGGGGGCTCGTGGCTACACCGGGGAGCTGTTTTTT
NA	TRBV6-5	TRBJ1-2	NA	CASSHSIGLMAGDGYTF	TGTGCCAGCAGTCACTCGATCGGGCTCATGGCAGGGGATGGCTACACCTTC
NA	TRBV7-9	TRBJ2-7	NA	CARSSAGYYEQYF	TGTGCCAGAAGCTCGGCAGGGTACTACGAGCAGTACTTC
NA	TRBV18	TRBJ1-3	NA	CAGSPLALSGNTIYF	TGTGCCGGCTCACCACTGGCACTCTCTGGAAACACCATATATTTT
many	TRBV6-1	TRBJ1-4	NA	CASASGATNEKLFF	TGTGCCAGCGCTTCAGGGGCGACTAATGAAAAACTGTTTTTT
many	TRBV7-8	TRBJ1-1	NA	CASSPTIGFAEAFF	TGTGCCAGCAGTCCAACTATTGGGTTCGCTGAAGCTTTCTTT
many	TRBV6-1	TRBJ2-7	NA	CASIHRVSYEQYF	TGTGCCAGCATTCACAGGGTCTCCTACGAGCAGTACTTC
medium-sized	TRBV11-3	TRBJ2-5	NA	CASSQGETQYF	TGTGCCAGCAGCCAGGGAGAGACCCAGTACTTC
NA	TRBV9	TRBJ1-1	NA	CASSPRSRNTEAFF	TGTGCCAGCAGCCCCAGAAGCAGGAACACTGAAGCTTTCTTT
NA	TRBV11-2	TRBJ1-5	NA	CASSLLGGSFPQHF	TGTGCCAGCAGCTTACTGGGGGGAAGTTTTCCCCAGCATTTT
NA	TRBV12-3/TRBV12-4	TRBJ2-5	TRBD2	CATSSRTSGRDGETQYF	TGTGCCACCTCCTCGAGGACTAGCGGGAGGGACGGGGAGACCCAGTACTTC
many	TRBV10-3	TRBJ1-1	NA	CAISESPRGTEAFF	TGTGCCATCAGTGAGTCGCCTAGGGGGACTGAAGCTTTCTTT
many	TRBV19	TRBJ2-1	TRBD1	CASGLQGDSYNEQFF	TGTGCCAGTGGTTTGCAGGGGGACTCCTACAATGAGCAGTTCTTC
few	TRBV18	TRBJ2-7	TRBD2	CASPQTTLLAVREQYF	TGTGCCAGCCCACAGACGACTTTACTAGCGGTTCGGGAGCAGTACTTC
many	TRBV6-5	TRBJ1-4	NA	CASSYSEQSNEKLFF	TGTGCCAGCAGTTACTCGGAACAATCCAATGAAAAACTGTTTTTT
many	TRBV20-1	TRBJ1-5	NA	CSARELGSSGNQPQHF	TGCAGTGCTAGAGAGTTAGGGAGTTCCGGCAATCAGCCCCAGCATTTT
few	TRBV6-5	TRBJ2-7	NA	CASGYYLRDHYSYEQYF	TGTGCCAGCGGCTATTATCTCCGGGACCATTACTCCTACGAGCAGTACTTC
NA	TRBV7-8	TRBJ2-7	NA	CASSPRPGPDYEQYF	TGTGCCAGCAGTCCCCGACCCGGACCAGACTACGAGCAGTACTTC
once	TRBV15	TRBJ1-3	NA	CATSRLCSGNTIYF	TGTGCCACCAGCAGGCTGTGCTCTGGAAACACCATATATTTT
many	TRBV7-8	TRBJ1-5	TRBD1	CASSIRGTGKQPQHF	TGTGCCAGCAGCATACGCGGGACAGGGAAACAGCCCCAGCATTTT
many	TRBV20-1	TRBJ2-1	TRBD2	CSAGLADNEQFF	TGCAGTGCCGGACTAGCGGACAATGAGCAGTTCTTC
NA	TRBV4-2	TRBJ2-7	TRBD1	CASSLKGQGAREQYF	TGTGCCAGCAGCCTAAAGGGACAGGGGGCGAGAGAGCAGTACTTC
NA	TRBV12-3/TRBV12-4	TRBJ1-2	TRBD1	CASSATGASGYTF	TGTGCCAGCTCTGCGACAGGGGCATCTGGCTACACCTTC
NA	TRBV4-2	TRBJ2-5	NA	CASSPTDSSGTPTVTQYF	TGTGCCAGCAGCCCTACTGACTCTTCCGGGACACCCACAGTGACCCAGTACTTC
many	TRBV7-2	TRBJ2-5	NA	CASSNTPGQQETQYF	TGTGCCAGCAGCAACACCCCGGGACAACAAGAGACCCAGTACTTC
many	TRBV18	TRBJ2-1	NA	CASSKGLNEQFF	TGTGCCAGCTCAAAAGGGCTCAATGAGCAGTTCTTC
many	TRBV28	TRBJ1-5	NA	CASVLDSLNQPQHF	TGTGCCAGTGTTCTCGACAGTCTCAATCAGCCCCAGCATTTT
many	TRBV28	TRBJ1-6	NA	CASSFPGANSPLHF	TGTGCCAGCAGTTTCCCAGGGGCTAATTCACCCCTCCACTTT
many	TRBV6-5	TRBJ2-5	NA	CASSHSQYWGETQYF	TGTGCCAGCAGTCACTCGCAGTATTGGGGAGAGACCCAGTACTTC
NA	TRBV6-5	TRBJ2-7	TRBD1	CASSHHGGQGAYEQYF	TGTGCCAGCAGTCACCATGGGGGACAGGGGGCCTACGAGCAGTACTTC
NA	TRBV7-2	TRBJ2-3	TRBD1	CASSLARGTDTQYF	TGTGCCAGCAGCTTGGCCAGGGGGACAGATACGCAGTATTTT
NA	TRBV7-2	TRBJ1-4	NA	CASSTGGIANEKLFF	TGCGCCAGCAGCACGGGGGGAATTGCTAATGAAAAACTGTTTTTT
NA	TRBV5-4	TRBJ1-1	NA	CASSRGGSTEAFF	TGCGCCAGCTCGAGGGGGGGATCCACTGAAGCTTTCTTT
NA	TRBV18	TRBJ1-2	TRBD1	CASSPPVQGTVGYTF	TGTGCCAGCTCACCACCCGTACAGGGGACGGTTGGCTACACCTTC
NA	TRBV7-2	TRBJ1-4	TRBD1	CASSWDRGGDEKLFF	TGTGCCAGCAGCTGGGACAGGGGGGGGGATGAAAAACTGTTTTTT
many	TRBV20-1	TRBJ2-1	TRBD2	CSAPRLAGVNPYNEQFF	TGCAGTGCTCCCCGGCTAGCGGGAGTAAATCCCTACAATGAGCAGTTCTTC
NA	TRBV7-9	TRBJ1-5	TRBD1	CASSLAHRGPSQPQHF	TGTGCCAGCAGCTTAGCGCACAGGGGGCCGTCTCAGCCCCAGCATTTT